A single sample gave rise to the 9 T cell receptor beta chains below, sequenced in a study of shared T cell receptors in the human thymus. Profiling relied on immunoSEQ multiplex PCR, and the TCRdb table lists in-frame clones only, not all of them. The sample gives about 730,000 clones, approximately 85% of which show up once; 0.008% to 0.011% is in the top ten. These data were likewise used in another study, on human thymus T cells.

The specimen was thymocytes. These receptors were collected from a girl less than two years old with a congenital heart defect.

This clone was observed a handful of times. This rearrangement joins TRBV28 to TRBJ2-5; no firm D call. The CDR3 length is 17 residues. Germline loops: CDR1 MDHEN, CDR2 SYDVKM. Trimming pared 2 bases from V and 0 bases from J, leaving 16 bases between. The CDR3 DNA reads as TGTGCCAGCAGTTTAGAGTCCCCCACCGAGTACCAAGAGACCCAGTACTTC. Translating gives CASSLESPTEYQETQYF.

The chain recombines TRBV27 with TRBJ2-5, with 13 bases that match TRBD2. Trimming cost V 5 bases and J 5 bases; bases outside gene matches: 17. The V gene's germline CDR1 is MNHEY and CDR2 SMNVEV (reference sequence). This CDR3 spans 19 amino acids. CDR3 amino acids: CASSPTRTSGGCESETQYF. Here the CDR3 DNA reads TGTGCCAGCAGTCCGACACGGACTAGCGGGGGCTGCGAGTCGGAGACCCAGTACTTC.

This chain connects TRBV30 to TRBJ1-2; D possibly corresponds to TRBD1 (6 bases). The germline V gene has CDR1 GTSNPN and CDR2 SVGIG (reference sequence). CDR3 length: 11 residues. V lost 5 bases, J lost 5 bases, and 9 bases lay in between. The CDR3 bases are TGTGCCTGGGACAGGATTTATGGCTACACCTTC. Protein product: CAWDRIYGYTF.

The gene calls are TRBV4-3 and TRBJ1-4; the match to TRBD1 covers 10 bases. Germline V gene sequence: CDR1 LGHNA, CDR2 YSLEER. The CDR3 contains 15 residues. J was trimmed by 11 bases and V by 0 bases; bases with no gene match: 6. The CDR3 protein is CASSQDPGQGGKLFF. CDR3 nucleotide sequence: TGCGCCAGCAGCCAAGATCCCGGACAGGGGGGGAAACTGTTTTTT.

The chain carries TRBV9 and TRBJ2-5; 7 nucleotides match TRBD2. Germline assignment: CDR1 SGDLS and CDR2 YYNGEE. The CDR3 is 18 amino acids. Trimming removed 2 bases from V and 1 base from J; junction bases left unmatched: 14. CDR3 sequence reads: CASSVHPLWGGPQETQYF. CDR3 nucleotides: TGTGCCAGCAGCGTCCACCCATTGTGGGGGGGACCCCAAGAGACCCAGTACTTC. Full variable domain (outside the CDR3, taken from reference TRBV9 and TRBJ2-5): DSGVTQTPKHLITATGQRVTLRCSPRSGDLSVYWYQQSLDQGLQFLIQYYNGEERAKGNILERFSAQQFPDLHSELNLSSLELGDSALYFCASSVHPLWGGPQETQYFGPGTRLLVL.

The chain combines TRBV14 with TRBJ1-4; D is uncertain. This CDR3 has 15 amino acids. V lost 3 bases and J 4 bases, leaving 12 bases between the germline ends. CDR1 is SGHDN and CDR2 is FVKESK in the germline V gene. The CDR3 DNA reads TGTGCCAGCAGCCAGGGCGAACATCGTAATGAAAAACTGTTTTTT. This encodes CASSQGEHRNEKLFF.

V and J are TRBV19 and TRBJ1-4; D gene ambiguous. The CDR3 runs to 15 residues. V was cut by 3 bases and J by 8 bases, with 16 bases left in between. The germline CDR1 and CDR2 sequences are LNHDA and SQIVND (reference sequence). The CDR3 loop reads CASSMTSTAGEKLFF. Here the CDR3 DNA reads TGTGCCAGTAGTATGACGTCCACAGCGGGGGAAAAACTGTTTTTT.

The V gene is TRBV7-8, the J gene TRBJ2-3; D gene uncertain. The V end lost 1 base, the J end lost 4 bases, and 9 bases lay between the germline ends. The germline V gene encodes CDR1 SGHVS and CDR2 FQNEAQ. This CDR3 is 14 amino acids long. This chain's CDR3 is CASSLGPDSDTQYF. In nucleotides, the CDR3 is TGTGCCAGCAGCTTAGGGCCCGACTCAGATACGCAGTATTTT.

The V gene is TRBV19, the J gene TRBJ2-5; D is undetermined. V was cut by 0 bases and J by 5 bases, with 7 bases left in between. The CDR3 spans 13 residues. Germline V lookup: CDR1 LNHDA, CDR2 SQIVND (reference sequence). The CDR3, as DNA: TGTGCCAGTAGTATAGATGAGTCGGAGACCCAGTACTTC. It specifies CASSIDESETQYF.